A selection of T cell receptor beta chains follows, all from one sample in a study of technical replicates of blood from a handful of donors. Only in-frame clones appear in the TCRdb table, and some are missing; sequencing was by immunoSEQ multiplex PCR. Of about 63,000 clones in the sample, about 88% were seen once. Specimen: PBMCs. Every receptor here comes from a human donor in good health. Some clones in this sample may be carry-over from other donors' samples. Both conserved end residues are part of each CDR3. The D gene is left open where the match is weak. For some rows the clone size is stated as once, few or many, or as a class when expanded; others skip it.

v_gene: TRBV2; abundance: -; j_gene: TRBJ2-1; d_gene: -; CDR3nt: TGTGCCAGTGGGGGGGGACACTATACCAATGAGCAGTTCTTC; CDR3aa: CASGGGHYTNEQFF
v_gene: TRBV4-1; abundance: -; j_gene: TRBJ1-3; d_gene: -; CDR3nt: TGCGCCAGCAGCCGTGGGGGCCTTGTGAGCTCTGGAAACACCATATATTTT; CDR3aa: CASSRGGLVSSGNTIYF
v_gene: TRBV9; abundance: -; j_gene: TRBJ2-3; d_gene: TRBD2; CDR3nt: TGTGCCAGCAGCGCGGGGGGGGGCGCAGATACGCAGTATTTT; CDR3aa: CASSAGGGADTQYF
v_gene: TRBV25-1; abundance: few; j_gene: TRBJ2-1; d_gene: -; CDR3nt: TGTGCCAGCAGTGGGGCGGTGTATTCGGGACAGTTCTTC; CDR3aa: CASSGAVYSGQFF
v_gene: TRBV4-3; abundance: -; j_gene: TRBJ2-7; d_gene: -; CDR3nt: TGCGCCAGCAGCCAAGAGGCCAGGAACCATTTTTACGAGCAGTACTTC; CDR3aa: CASSQEARNHFYEQYF
v_gene: TRBV7-2; abundance: -; j_gene: TRBJ1-2; d_gene: -; CDR3nt: TGTGCCAGCAGCGCAGGACAACCCTATGGCTACACCTTC; CDR3aa: CASSAGQPYGYTF
v_gene: TRBV29-1; abundance: -; j_gene: TRBJ2-3; d_gene: -; CDR3nt: TGCAGCGTGGGGGCCAGGCCGGGCACAGATACGCAGTATTTT; CDR3aa: CSVGARPGTDTQYF
v_gene: TRBV6-1; abundance: -; j_gene: TRBJ1-2; d_gene: -; CDR3nt: TGTGCCAGCGGGTCGCTGTGGCGGGAGCAAGGCTACACCTTC; CDR3aa: CASGSLWREQGYTF
v_gene: TRBV5-1; abundance: -; j_gene: TRBJ2-7; d_gene: TRBD1; CDR3nt: TGCGCCAGCAGAGGGGACAGGGGTTACGAGCAGTACTTC; CDR3aa: CASRGDRGYEQYF
v_gene: TRBV18; abundance: -; j_gene: TRBJ1-4; d_gene: TRBD1; CDR3nt: TGTGCCAGCTCACCAAGGACAGGGCGGTATGAAAAACTGTTTTTT; CDR3aa: CASSPRTGRYEKLFF
v_gene: TRBV9; abundance: -; j_gene: TRBJ1-2; d_gene: -; CDR3nt: TGTGCCAGCAGCGACCCCTCCTGGCAGGGCCCATCTGGCTACACCTTC; CDR3aa: CASSDPSWQGPSGYTF
v_gene: TRBV19; abundance: -; j_gene: TRBJ1-1; d_gene: TRBD1; CDR3nt: TGTGCCAGTAGTATAAGGGGGCTAGGGAACACTGAAGCTTTCTTT; CDR3aa: CASSIRGLGNTEAFF
v_gene: TRBV6-1; abundance: -; j_gene: TRBJ1-3; d_gene: -; CDR3nt: TGTGCCAGCAGCCACACAGGAAACACCATATATTTT; CDR3aa: CASSHTGNTIYF
v_gene: TRBV6-5; abundance: -; j_gene: TRBJ1-1; d_gene: -; CDR3nt: TGTGCCAGCAGCCGACAGAAGGGGACTGAAGCTTTCTTT; CDR3aa: CASSRQKGTEAFF
v_gene: TRBV18; abundance: -; j_gene: TRBJ2-2; d_gene: TRBD2; CDR3nt: TGTGCCAGCTCACCCCGGGCGGGGGACAACACCGGGGAGCTGTTTTTT; CDR3aa: CASSPRAGDNTGELFF
v_gene: TRBV7-3; abundance: -; j_gene: TRBJ2-7; d_gene: -; CDR3nt: TGTGCCAGCAGCATGTCAGGATCCTACGAGCAGTACTTC; CDR3aa: CASSMSGSYEQYF
v_gene: TRBV27; abundance: -; j_gene: TRBJ2-3; d_gene: TRBD2; CDR3nt: TGTGCCAGCAGACAAACCGGCGGGGGGGCTGATACGCAGTATTTT; CDR3aa: CASRQTGGGADTQYF
v_gene: TRBV4-3; abundance: -; j_gene: TRBJ1-4; d_gene: -; CDR3nt: TGCGCCAGCAGCCTAAGTCACGGGATGAATGAAAAACTGTTTTTT; CDR3aa: CASSLSHGMNEKLFF
v_gene: TRBV4-3; abundance: -; j_gene: TRBJ2-7; d_gene: TRBD2; CDR3nt: TGCGCCAGCAGCCAAGACTTGGCGGGAGGTTCCTACGAGCAGTACTTC; CDR3aa: CASSQDLAGGSYEQYF
v_gene: TRBV19; abundance: -; j_gene: TRBJ1-2; d_gene: TRBD1; CDR3nt: TGTGCCAGTAGTATAGGGGGACAGATCTATGGCTACACCTTC; CDR3aa: CASSIGGQIYGYTF
v_gene: TRBV30; abundance: -; j_gene: TRBJ2-3; d_gene: TRBD2; CDR3nt: TGTGCCTGGAGTGCCGGGACTAGCGATTGGGATACGCAGTATTTT; CDR3aa: CAWSAGTSDWDTQYF
v_gene: TRBV5-1; abundance: -; j_gene: TRBJ2-3; d_gene: -; CDR3nt: TGCGCCAGCAGCCTGGGACACACCAGCACAGATACGCAGTATTTT; CDR3aa: CASSLGHTSTDTQYF
v_gene: TRBV10-3; abundance: -; j_gene: TRBJ2-7; d_gene: TRBD2; CDR3nt: TGTGCCATCAACTCGGGACTAGGGGAGCAGTACTTC; CDR3aa: CAINSGLGEQYF
v_gene: TRBV10-3; abundance: -; j_gene: TRBJ2-7; d_gene: -; CDR3nt: TGTGCCATCAGTGACAGGTCCTACGAGCAGTACTTC; CDR3aa: CAISDRSYEQYF
v_gene: TRBV18; abundance: -; j_gene: TRBJ2-7; d_gene: -; CDR3nt: TGTGCCAGCTCACCTGACGATTGGGGAGGCACCTACGAGCAGTACTTC; CDR3aa: CASSPDDWGGTYEQYF
v_gene: TRBV4-3; abundance: -; j_gene: TRBJ2-7; d_gene: TRBD2; CDR3nt: TGCGCCAGCAGCCGGGCGGGCGGCGGGAGGGCAGTCTACGAGCAGTACTTC; CDR3aa: CASSRAGGGRAVYEQYF
v_gene: TRBV5-6; abundance: -; j_gene: TRBJ1-1; d_gene: -; CDR3nt: TGTGCCAGCAGCTTGTTAGAAAACACTGAAGCTTTCTTT; CDR3aa: CASSLLENTEAFF